This TCR beta chain came from a study of cytomegalovirus exposure and HLA in healthy donors. Looking at the study overall: Earlier findings included approximately 120 million unique TCR beta sequences obtained from about 179 million T cells.

This PCR relied on a set of 60 Vbeta primers and 13 Jbeta primers. Measured with immunoSEQ multiplex PCR; TCRdb has only the in-frame clones, and not every one. The sample holds about 130,000 clones, about four fifths seen once. The study's findings and limits: Later on, a genetic analysis was performed. It linked a missense variant in DCLRE1C with V- and J-gene trimming of TCR beta. Analyses of presence and absence presupposed an approximately uniform sequencing depth across donors.

This clone was found once. The target antigen is unknown. The TCR comes from a man aged 25 to 40 in good health. Sequencing was done on a sample of PBMCs.

This CDR3 is CASSLRQGAGLSTEAFF. Here the CDR3 DNA reads TGTGCCAGCAGCTTGAGGCAGGGGGCTGGTCTGAGCACTGAAGCTTTCTTT. The chain joins TRBV5-6 to TRBJ1-1, with 8 bases fitting TRBD1. The CDR3 spans 17 residues. The trim removed 1 base at V and 4 bases at J, leaving 12 bases unmatched. The germline V gene encodes CDR1 SGHDT and CDR2 YYEEEE.